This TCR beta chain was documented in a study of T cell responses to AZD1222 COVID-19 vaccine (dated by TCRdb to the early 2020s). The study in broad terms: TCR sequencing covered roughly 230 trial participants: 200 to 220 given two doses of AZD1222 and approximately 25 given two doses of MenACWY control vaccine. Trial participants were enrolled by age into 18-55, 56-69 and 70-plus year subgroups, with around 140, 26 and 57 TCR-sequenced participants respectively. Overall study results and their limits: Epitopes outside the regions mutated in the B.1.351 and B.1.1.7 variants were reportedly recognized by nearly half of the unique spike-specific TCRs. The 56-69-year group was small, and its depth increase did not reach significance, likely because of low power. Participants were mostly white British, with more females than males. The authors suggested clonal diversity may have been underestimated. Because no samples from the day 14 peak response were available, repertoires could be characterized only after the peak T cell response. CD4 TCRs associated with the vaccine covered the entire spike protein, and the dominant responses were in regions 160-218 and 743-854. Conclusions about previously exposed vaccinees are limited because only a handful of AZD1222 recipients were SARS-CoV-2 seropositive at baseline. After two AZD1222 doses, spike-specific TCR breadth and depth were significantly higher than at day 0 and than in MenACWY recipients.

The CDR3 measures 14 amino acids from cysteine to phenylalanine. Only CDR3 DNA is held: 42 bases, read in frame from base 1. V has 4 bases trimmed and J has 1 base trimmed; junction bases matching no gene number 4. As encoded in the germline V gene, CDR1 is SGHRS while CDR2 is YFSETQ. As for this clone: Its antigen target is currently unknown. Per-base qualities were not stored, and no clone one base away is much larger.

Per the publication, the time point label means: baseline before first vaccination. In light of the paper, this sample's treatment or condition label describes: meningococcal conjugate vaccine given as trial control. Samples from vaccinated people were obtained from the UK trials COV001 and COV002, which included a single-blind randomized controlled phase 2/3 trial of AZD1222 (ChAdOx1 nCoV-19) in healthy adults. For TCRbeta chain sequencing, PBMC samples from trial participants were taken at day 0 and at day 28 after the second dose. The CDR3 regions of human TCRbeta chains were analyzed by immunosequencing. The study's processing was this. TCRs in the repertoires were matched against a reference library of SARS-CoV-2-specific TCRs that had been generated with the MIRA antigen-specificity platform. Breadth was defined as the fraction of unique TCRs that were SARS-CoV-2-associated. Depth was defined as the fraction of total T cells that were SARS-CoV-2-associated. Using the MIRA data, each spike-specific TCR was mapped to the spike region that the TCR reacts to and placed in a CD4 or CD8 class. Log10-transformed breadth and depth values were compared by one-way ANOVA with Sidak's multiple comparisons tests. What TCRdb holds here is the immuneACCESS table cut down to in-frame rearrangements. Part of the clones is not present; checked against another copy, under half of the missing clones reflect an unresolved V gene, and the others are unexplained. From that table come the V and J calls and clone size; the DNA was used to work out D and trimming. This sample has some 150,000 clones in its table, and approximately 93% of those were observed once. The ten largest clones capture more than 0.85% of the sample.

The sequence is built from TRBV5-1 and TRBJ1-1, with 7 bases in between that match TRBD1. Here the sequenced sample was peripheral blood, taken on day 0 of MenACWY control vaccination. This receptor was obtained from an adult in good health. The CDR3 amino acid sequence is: CASSPPGGNTEAFF. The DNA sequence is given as TGCGCCAGCAGCCCCCCAGGGGGGAACACTGAAGCTTTCTTT.